The 17 T cell receptor beta chains below come from one sample, sequenced in a study of OX40 agonist ivuxolimab in advanced cancers. Profiled with immunoSEQ multiplex PCR; TCRdb holds only in-frame clones, not every one. The sample lists about 36,000 clones, roughly 69% occurring once. The specimen was CD4+ or CD8+ T cells sorted from blood, collected in a trial of the OX40 agonist ivuxolimab. These receptors were collected from an adult with an advanced solid tumor such as melanoma, head and neck, liver or kidney cancer.

V gene TRBV9 combines with J gene TRBJ2-3, with no clear D. V was cut by 3 bases and J by 2 bases, with 4 bases left in between. This CDR3 comprises 12 residues. Germline loops: CDR1 SGDLS, CDR2 YYNGEE. CDR3 in amino acids: CASSANTDTQYF. CDR3 in DNA: TGTGCCAGCAGCGCAAACACAGATACGCAGTATTTT.

The chain combines TRBV11-2 with TRBJ1-2; D gene uncertain. CDR1 SGHAT and CDR2 FQNNGV come from the germline V gene. The CDR3 totals 12 residues. Trimming took off 5 bases at V and 4 bases at J, with 8 bases between the two ends. The CDR3 sequence is CASSAALYGYTF. CDR3 nucleotide sequence: TGTGCCAGCAGCGCCGCCCTCTATGGCTACACCTTC. The full variable domain, in which reference TRBV11-2 and TRBJ1-2 provide the parts outside the CDR3, is EAGVAQSPRYKIIEKRQSVAFWCNPISGHATLYWYQQILGQGPKLLIQFQNNGVVDDSQLPKDRFSAERLKGVDSTLKIQPAKLEDSAVYLCASSAALYGYTFGSGTRLTVV.

The chain carries TRBV11-2 and TRBJ2-1; TRBD2 matches at 9 bases. The V gene's germline CDR1 is SGHAT and CDR2 FQNNGV. The CDR3 sequence is 16 residues long. V shed 5 bases, J shed 8 bases, and the junction held 13 bases outside the gene matches. The chain's CDR3 is CASSPQRAGGLDEQFF. CDR3 coding DNA: TGTGCCAGCAGCCCCCAAAGGGCGGGGGGGCTGGATGAGCAGTTCTTC.

The chain carries TRBV5-1 and TRBJ2-3; TRBD1 matches 10 bases. V lost 4 bases to trimming and J lost 5 bases; unmatched junction nucleotides: 4. The CDR3 contains 14 residues. The germline V gene encodes CDR1 SGHRS and CDR2 YFSETQ. CDR3 DNA sequence: TGCGCCAGCAGCAACCGGGACAGGGGAGATACGCAGTATTTT. The encoded protein is CASSNRDRGDTQYF.

Judged by abundance, this clone is medium-sized. The DNA for the CDR3 is TGCGCCAGCAGCACCGGGGGTAACACTGAAGCTTTCTTT. As protein: CASSTGGNTEAFF. The rearrangement links TRBV5-1 to TRBJ1-1; D might be TRBD1 (5 bases). Trimming removed 4 bases from V and 2 bases from J, with 9 bases in between. The CDR3 contains 13 residues. Germline-derived CDR1 and CDR2 are SGHRS and YFSETQ.

This rearrangement joins TRBV7-7 to TRBJ2-2, with 9 bases aligning to TRBD1. The CDR3 totals 16 residues. V trimming: 3 bases; J trimming: 3 bases; junction bases outside the gene matches: 5. Germline CDR1 SSHAT, CDR2 FNYEAQ (reference sequence). The CDR3 loop is CASSLTGTGYTGELFF. In DNA, the CDR3 is TGTGCCAGCAGCTTGACCGGGACAGGGTACACCGGGGAGCTGTTTTTT.

The gene calls are TRBV15 and TRBJ1-3; tentatively, D is TRBD1 (5 bases). With 0 bases removed from V and 0 bases from J, the gap between germline ends came to 18 bases. Germline V gives CDR1 LNHNV, CDR2 YYDKDF (reference sequence). This CDR3 comprises 19 residues. The CDR3 is CATSREGITAGSSGNTIYF. As DNA, the CDR3 is TGTGCCACCAGCAGAGAAGGGATTACGGCAGGGAGCTCTGGAAACACCATATATTTT.

The chain uses TRBV19 and TRBJ2-2, with 8 positions matching TRBD2. Germline CDR1 LNHDA, CDR2 SQIVND (reference sequence). The length of the CDR3 is 16 residues. Losses at the gene ends were 3 bases for V and 0 bases for J; bases not matched to a gene: 3. CDR3 amino acids: CASSILAGTNTGELFF. CDR3 nucleotide sequence: TGTGCCAGTAGTATCCTAGCGGGTACGAACACCGGGGAGCTGTTTTTT.

This clone was recorded only once. The chain's CDR3 is CSADGDYEQYF. CDR3 nucleotides: TGCAGTGCTGACGGGGACTACGAGCAGTACTTC. The gene calls are TRBV20-1 and TRBJ2-7; possible D gene TRBD2, 5 bases. Trimming shortened V by 5 bases and J by 3 bases, and 8 bases separated the two germline ends. The germline V gene encodes CDR1 DFQATT and CDR2 SNEGSKA (reference sequence). The CDR3 loop spans 11 amino acids.

This chain joins TRBV9 and TRBJ1-3; 8 bases match TRBD1. The V gene end was trimmed by 4 bases and the J gene end by 2 bases; junction bases not matched to a gene: 5. The CDR3 is made up of 15 amino acids. The V gene's germline CDR1 is SGDLS and CDR2 YYNGEE. CDR3 sequence (DNA): TGTGCCAGCAGCTTCCAGACAGGGGCTGGAAACACCATATATTTT. It is translated as CASSFQTGAGNTIYF.

The rearrangement joins TRBV7-2 to TRBJ2-1; 10 positions match TRBD2. The CDR3 length is 15 residues. Germline CDR1 reads SGHTA; CDR2 reads FQGNSA. V lost 1 base and J lost 4; bases outside the gene matches: 1. The CDR3 DNA sequence: TGTGCCAGCAGCTTAGTAGCGGGGGGATACAATGAGCAGTTCTTC. It translates to CASSLVAGGYNEQFF.

A single count supports this clone. The rearrangement links TRBV10-2 to TRBJ1-5, with a tentative D call TRBD1 (6 bases). Germline V gives CDR1 WSHSY, CDR2 SAAADI. The CDR3 sequence is 18 residues long. Deletions cut 6 bases from V and 3 bases from J, with 24 bases between. CDR3 sequence reads: CASSGKSGTHTFNQPQHF. DNA of the CDR3: TGCGCCAGCAGCGGGAAATCGGGGACACATACCTTCAATCAGCCCCAGCATTTT.

The chain carries TRBV5-1 and TRBJ2-5; 10 bases agree with TRBD1. The V segment lost 4 bases and the J segment 5 bases; nucleotides outside the gene matches: 5. CDR3 length: 14 amino acids. From germline, CDR1 is SGHRS and CDR2 YFSETQ. Written as DNA, the CDR3 is TGCGCCAGCAGCCTCCGGGACAGGGGTGAGACCCAGTACTTC. Its protein product is CASSLRDRGETQYF.

CDR3 residues: CASSLGMDSYNQPQHF. CDR3 DNA: TGTGCCAGCAGCTTGGGGATGGACAGCTACAATCAGCCCCAGCATTTT. V is TRBV5-8 and J is TRBJ1-5; the D gene is possibly TRBD1 (6 bases). V dropped 0 bases and J dropped 3 bases, with 13 bases sitting between them. CDR1 is SGHTS and CDR2 is YDEGEE in the germline V gene. CDR3 length: 16 residues. Full variable domain (missing parts from reference TRBV5-8 and TRBJ1-5): EAGVTQSPTHLIKTRGQQATLRCSPISGHTSVYWYQQALGLGLQFLLWYDEGEERNRGNFPPRFSGRQFPNYSSELNVNALELEDSALYLCASSLGMDSYNQPQHFGDGTRLSIL.

DNA for the CDR3: TGTGCCAGTACCCCCGACGGAGCCTCGGGGTCTGGCTACACCTTC. Translated: CASTPDGASGSGYTF. The genes are TRBV19 and TRBJ1-2; D unclear. This CDR3 spans 15 amino acids. Germline V gene sequence: CDR1 LNHDA, CDR2 SQIVND (reference sequence). The germline V and J ends were trimmed by 7 bases and 7 bases, with 22 bases remaining between them.

The genes are TRBV6-5 and TRBJ2-3; D gene ambiguous. Between the trimmed V and J ends, which lost 6 bases and 1 base, there was a span of 8 bases. This CDR3 comprises 13 residues. Germline loops: CDR1 MNHEY, CDR2 SVGAGI. The DNA of the CDR3 is TGTGCCAGCAGACTGTATCGCACAGATACGCAGTATTTT. Translated: CASRLYRTDTQYF.

This clone has more than one count but fewer than ten. The chain recombines TRBV27 with TRBJ2-2, with 9 bases that match TRBD1. Germline V gives CDR1 MNHEY, CDR2 SMNVEV (reference sequence). Unmatched junction bases numbered 9, after V lost 4 bases and J lost 6 bases. This CDR3 comprises 16 residues. The CDR3 protein is CASSYGDRVFAGELFF. DNA for the CDR3: TGTGCCAGCAGTTACGGGGACAGGGTTTTTGCCGGGGAGCTGTTTTTT.